Presented here are 15 T cell receptor beta chains from one specimen sequenced in a study of blood T cell repertoires in COVID-19. Libraries were prepared by immunoSEQ multiplex PCR; TCRdb keeps only in-frame clonotypes and omits some of them. The profile shows roughly 52,000 clones, approximately 86% of them singletons. Input material: peripheral blood. The receptors originated from a man aged 40-50 years with COVID-19, enrolled during active disease.

The genes are TRBV7-9 and TRBJ1-5; a weak D match, TRBD1 (6 bases). The V and J ends lost 3 bases and 3 bases respectively, with 15 bases between them. The CDR3 contains 16 residues. The V gene's germline CDR1 is SEHNR and CDR2 FQNEAQ (reference sequence). CDR3 in DNA: TGTGCCAGCAGCTTGGGAGGGGGATGGGACAATCAGCCCCAGCATTTT. Residues: CASSLGGGWDNQPQHF.

The chain couples TRBV28 to TRBJ1-1; D unresolved. CDR1 and CDR2 from the germline V gene are MDHEN and SYDVKM. This CDR3 has 12 residues. Trimming took 1 base from V and 7 from J, leaving 7 bases between them. This CDR3 is CASSLLGSEAFF. The CDR3 DNA follows: TGTGCCAGCAGTTTATTGGGGAGTGAAGCTTTCTTT.

This clone appeared once. The chain uses TRBV5-1 and TRBJ1-3, with D hard to call. The CDR3 has 14 residues. Between the trimmed V and J ends, which lost 0 bases and 0 bases, there was a span of 4 bases. The germline gives CDR1 SGHRS, CDR2 YFSETQ. Here the CDR3 reads CASSLDSSGNTIYF. The CDR3 DNA reads as TGCGCCAGCAGCTTGGACAGCTCTGGAAACACCATATATTTT.

A few counts support this clone. The chain employs TRBV5-8 and TRBJ1-2, with D maybe TRBD1 (6 bases). The CDR3 is made up of 14 amino acids. V was pared by 0 bases and J by 6 bases, with 12 bases between. CDR1 is SGHTS, CDR2 YDEGEE, per germline. The CDR3 coding sequence is TGTGCCAGCAGCTTGGGGTGGACAGCTAATGGCTACACCTTC. Its protein product is CASSLGWTANGYTF.

The chain combines TRBV3-1 (or the pseudogene TRBV3-2) with TRBJ2-5, with 10 positions matching TRBD1. The CDR3 is 14 amino acids. CDR1 LGHDT and CDR2 YNNKEL come from the germline V gene (reference sequence). V gave up 4 bases and J gave up 7 bases; unmatched junction bases: 6. This CDR3 reads CASSPGQGKGTQYF. CDR3 bases: TGTGCCAGCAGCCCGGGACAGGGGAAAGGGACCCAGTACTTC.

V is TRBV5-1 and J is TRBJ1-4, with 9 bases identical to TRBD1. The CDR3 is 16 amino acids. CDR1 SGHRS and CDR2 YFSETQ come from the germline V gene. The trim removed 4 bases at V and 8 bases at J, leaving 12 bases unmatched. DNA for the CDR3: TGCGCCAGCAGCGCCTCCGGGACAGGGCTGGGGGAAAAACTGTTTTTT. It codes for CASSASGTGLGEKLFF.

The chain carries TRBV28 and TRBJ1-5, with TRBD1 matching over 12 bases. The CDR3 sequence is 17 residues long. Trimming at V came to 6 bases and at J to 2 bases, leaving 8 bases not matched to a gene. The germline gives CDR1 MDHEN, CDR2 SYDVKM. CDR3 protein: CASSPTGTGGGNQPQHF. CDR3 nucleotide sequence: TGTGCCAGCAGCCCTACCGGGACAGGGGGCGGCAATCAGCCCCAGCATTTT.

This clone rates as medium-sized. The chain combines TRBV5-6 with TRBJ1-5; TRBD1 is a possible D gene (6 bases). V lost 1 base and J lost 2, with 10 bases in between. The CDR3 totals 15 residues. Germline V gene data show CDR1 as SGHDT and CDR2 as YYEEEE. Written as DNA, the CDR3 is TGTGCCAGCAGCTTGACAGGGAGCGGCAATCAGCCCCAGCATTTT. This sequence encodes CASSLTGSGNQPQHF.

This clone appeared a single time. The chain links TRBV7-3 to TRBJ2-2, with D possibly matching TRBD1 (5 bases). The CDR3 runs 17 residues. Trimming pared 0 bases from V and 0 bases from J, leaving 11 bases between. CDR1 SGHTA and CDR2 FQGTGA come from the germline V gene. This CDR3 is CASSLTPQGANTGELFF. CDR3 in DNA: TGTGCCAGCAGCTTAACGCCCCAGGGCGCGAACACCGGGGAGCTGTTTTTT. The entire variable domain, with the rest obtained from reference TRBV7-3 and TRBJ2-2, is as follows: GAGVSQTPSNKVTEKGKYVELRCDPISGHTALYWYRQSLGQGPEFLIYFQGTGAADDSGLPNDRFFAVRPEGSVSTLKIQRTERGDSAVYLCASSLTPQGANTGELFFGEGSRLTVL.

The chain joins TRBV5-1 to TRBJ1-1; 7 nucleotides agree with TRBD1. There are 16 residues in the CDR3. CDR1 and CDR2 (germline): SGHRS, YFSETQ. Germline trimming cut 0 bases from V and 4 bases from J; bases unmatched to any gene: 9. CDR3 sequence: CASSLAPAGGVTEAFF. The CDR3 DNA is TGCGCCAGCAGCTTGGCCCCCGCAGGGGGTGTCACTGAAGCTTTCTTT.

The chain is built from TRBV5-8 and TRBJ1-2; possible D gene TRBD1, 6 bases. The CDR3 extends over 14 amino acids. Germline CDR1 is SGHTS and CDR2 is YDEGEE. Trimming cost V 4 bases and J 6 bases, with 16 bases left between them. This chain's CDR3 is CASSTTTGYHGYTF. Written as DNA, the CDR3 is TGTGCCAGCAGCACCACCACAGGGTATCATGGCTACACCTTC.

The chain uses TRBV6-1 and TRBJ2-1; the D gene is possibly TRBD1 (5 bases). Trimming pared 0 bases from V and 10 bases from J, leaving 13 bases between. CDR1 is MNHNS and CDR2 is SASEGT in the germline V gene. The CDR3 is 14 amino acids. In DNA form, the CDR3 reads TGTGCCAGCAGTGAAGCGGGCACCCCAGGGGAGCAGTTCTTC. As protein: CASSEAGTPGEQFF.

The chain is built from TRBV11-3 and TRBJ1-1; 9 bases match TRBD1. Germline trimming cut 7 bases from V and 5 bases from J; bases unmatched to any gene: 14. This CDR3 contains 16 residues. Germline lookup yields CDR1 SGHNT and CDR2 YENEEA. CDR3 bases: TGTGCCAGCAACACAGGGGGCCGCCGATTATGGACTGAAGCTTTCTTT. The encoded protein is CASNTGGRRLWTEAFF.

This chain connects TRBV9 to TRBJ2-1; 10 bases fit TRBD2. V trimming: 0 bases; J trimming: 0 bases; junction bases outside the gene matches: 3. Germline CDR1 is SGDLS and CDR2 is YYNGEE. The CDR3 has 17 amino acids. The CDR3 sequence: CASSVGTSGRSYNEQFF. The CDR3 DNA reads as TGTGCCAGCAGCGTAGGGACTAGCGGTCGCTCCTACAATGAGCAGTTCTTC.

The chain uses TRBV19 and TRBJ2-1; D is unresolved. V lost 5 bases to trimming and J lost 2 bases, with 10 bases between them. Germline CDR1 LNHDA, CDR2 SQIVND (reference sequence). This CDR3 has 14 amino acids. CDR3 protein: CASSDQATYNEQFF. CDR3 nucleotide sequence: TGTGCCAGTAGTGATCAGGCGACCTACAATGAGCAGTTCTTC.